Each of the 5 T cell receptor beta chains below was sequenced from the same sample in a study of control samples from healthy donors and cancer patients. Some clones are missing from TCRdb's copy, which holds only in-frame ones; the method was immunoSEQ multiplex PCR. The table has roughly 140,000 clones, approximately 91% seen once. The source material was blood. The receptors shown here come from a man younger than 45 in good health.

This chain joins TRBV6-1 and TRBJ1-4; possible D gene TRBD1, 5 bases. Germline CDR1 and CDR2: MNHNS and SASEGT. This CDR3 is 15 amino acids long. With 2 bases removed from V and 5 bases from J, the gap between germline ends came to 12 bases. The CDR3 spells CASSEPGLTNEKLFF. CDR3 DNA sequence: TGTGCCAGCAGTGAACCGGGACTGACGAATGAAAAACTGTTTTTT.

The chain has TRBV9 and TRBJ1-4; 7 bases map to TRBD1. This CDR3 contains 15 residues. Germline trimming cut 1 base from V and 2 bases from J; bases unmatched to any gene: 2. Germline lookup yields CDR1 SGDLS and CDR2 YYNGEE. DNA for the CDR3: TGTGCCAGCAGCGTATCGGACAGGACTAATGAAAAACTGTTTTTT. Amino acids: CASSVSDRTNEKLFF.

The chain has TRBV12-3 or TRBV12-4 and TRBJ1-1, with a possible D match to TRBD1 (6 bases). V was pared by 6 bases and J by 4 bases, with 12 bases between. This CDR3 region has 13 residues. The CDR3 DNA follows: TGTGCCAGCAGCCATACAGGGTTCACTGAAGCTTTCTTT. Translated, it gives CASSHTGFTEAFF.

This clone has a single count. The rearrangement uses TRBV4-1 and TRBJ1-2; unclear D gene. CDR1 is MGHRA, CDR2 YSYEKL, per germline. V was pared by 1 base and J by 4 bases, with 10 bases between. The CDR3 runs 14 residues. The CDR3 DNA reads as TGCGCCAGCAGCCAAGGTTCCGGTATCTATGGCTACACCTTC. It translates to CASSQGSGIYGYTF.

This chain links TRBV24-1 with TRBJ2-1; 10 positions agree with TRBD2. The J segment lost 7 bases and the V segment lost 5 bases, leaving 10 bases of the junction unmatched. This CDR3 is built from 16 residues. Germline V gene data show CDR1 as KGHDR and CDR2 as SFDVKD. As DNA, the CDR3 is TGTGCCACCAGTGTCCTGGGGCTAGCGGGAGAAAATGAGCAGTTCTTC. Translation gives CATSVLGLAGENEQFF.